One T cell receptor beta chain is described in this entry. The antigen is undetermined. The data were taken from a study of PD-L1 blockade in urothelial cancer. The overall study: Most patients, about 85% of the 29, were males with bladder-origin cancer.

Whole-study findings and limits: Greater 3-week expansion of tumor-associated blood clones was recorded for durable-benefit patients.

Only in-frame clones appear in the TCRdb table, and some are missing; sequencing was by immunoSEQ multiplex PCR. The table has roughly 100,000 clones, approximately 87% seen once. The time point is: peripheral blood 6 weeks after treatment start. Each patient gave between 1 and 8 samples of peripheral blood mononuclear cells, which were collected pretreatment and during treatment. CDR3 size: 14 residues. The V gene's germline CDR1 is SGHKS and CDR2 YYEKEE (reference sequence). The V gene lost 0 bases and the J gene lost 0 bases, with 6 bases spanning the gap. The clonotype originates from a man between 65 and 79 years old with urothelial cancer. The V gene is TRBV5-5, the J gene TRBJ1-1, with D possibly TRBD1 on 6 matching bases. Sequences were derived from PBMCs, sampled around atezolizumab (anti-PD-L1) treatment. CDR3 coding DNA: TGTGCCAGCAGCTTGGGACAGGTGAACACTGAAGCTTTCTTT. As protein: CASSLGQVNTEAFF. The full variable domain, rest sourced from reference TRBV5-5 and TRBJ1-1, is DAGVTQSPTHLIKTRGQQVTLRCSPISGHKSVSWYQQVLGQGPQFIFQYYEKEERGRGNFPDRFSARQFPNYSSELNVNALLLGDSALYLCASSLGQVNTEAFFGQGTRLTVV.